Each of the 22 T cell receptor beta chains below was sequenced from the same sample in a study of graft-versus-host responses after intestinal transplantation. These receptors have no identified antigens. TCRdb's table, derived via immunoSEQ multiplex PCR, lists solely in-frame clones and lacks some. The data show approximately 97,000 clones, 91% seen once. The sequencing used unstimulated CD4+ T cells sorted from spleen or lymph node cells, collected before transplant. The receptors shown here come from a human donor who was the organ donor for an intestinal transplant.

J is TRBJ2-1 and V is TRBV27; 9 bases line up with TRBD2. The germline gives CDR1 MNHEY, CDR2 SMNVEV (reference sequence). The CDR3 loop spans 15 amino acids. With V trimmed by 6 bases and J by 1 base, 4 bases remained unmatched. Written as DNA, the CDR3 is TGTGCCAGCAGCGGACTAGCGCCGTCCTACAATGAGCAGTTCTTC. This translates into CASSGLAPSYNEQFF.

V gene TRBV28 combines with J gene TRBJ1-5; D ambiguous. Germline CDR1 MDHEN, CDR2 SYDVKM. Trimming removed 4 bases at V and 6 bases at J, with 10 bases between. The CDR3 extends over 13 amino acids. In DNA form, the CDR3 reads TGTGCCAGCAGTTCCTATACGCCTCAGCCCCAGCATTTT. This gives the protein CASSSYTPQPQHF.

The chain joins TRBV9 to TRBJ2-7; 14 nucleotides agree with TRBD2. V lost 0 bases and J lost 5; bases outside the gene matches: 4. Germline V gene lookup returns CDR1 SGDLS and CDR2 YYNGEE. The CDR3 contains 16 residues. The CDR3, as DNA: TGTGCCAGCAGCGTAGCTAGGGGACTAGCGGGGGACGAGCAGTACTTC. This gives the protein CASSVARGLAGDEQYF.

The chain combines TRBV9 with TRBJ2-4, with D hard to call. V was trimmed by 0 bases and J by 9 bases, leaving 4 bases between them. Germline V lookup: CDR1 SGDLS, CDR2 YYNGEE. The CDR3 length is 11 residues. The CDR3 sequence is CASSVGSIQYF. CDR3 DNA sequence: TGTGCCAGCAGCGTAGGGAGCATTCAGTACTTC.

This clone was observed a few times. The gene calls are TRBV4-1 and TRBJ1-3; D uncertain. CDR1 and CDR2 (germline): MGHRA, YSYEKL. The CDR3 is 14 amino acids. V was trimmed by 4 bases and J by 0 bases, leaving 7 bases between them. CDR3 coding DNA: TGCGCCAGCAGCCCTATATACTCTGGAAACACCATATATTTT. It codes for CASSPIYSGNTIYF.

This clone was seen only a few times. The chain uses TRBV19 and TRBJ1-2; 8 bases are a match to TRBD1. CDR1 and CDR2 from the germline V gene are LNHDA and SQIVND (reference sequence). The CDR3 has 14 residues. The trim removed 0 bases at V and 7 bases at J, leaving 4 bases unmatched. In DNA, the CDR3 is TGTGCCAGTAGTATAGACAGGGGGCGAGGTGGCTACACCTTC. Encoded protein: CASSIDRGRGGYTF.

This chain joins TRBV7-9 and TRBJ2-2; 9 bases line up with TRBD1. J lost 4 bases, V lost 4 bases, and 4 bases had no gene match. Germline CDR1 is SEHNR and CDR2 is FQNEAQ (reference sequence). This CDR3 is built from 15 residues. CDR3 protein: CASSSRDRVTGELFF. The CDR3 DNA is TGTGCCAGCAGCTCCAGGGACAGGGTCACCGGGGAGCTGTTTTTT.

V usage is TRBV4-1 and J usage is TRBJ2-2; D not resolved. The CDR3 totals 13 residues. Germline assignment: CDR1 MGHRA and CDR2 YSYEKL. Trimming removed 3 bases from V and 1 base from J, with 3 bases in between. The CDR3 region has the DNA TGCGCCAGCAGCCACAAGAACACCGGGGAGCTGTTTTTT. The encoded protein is CASSHKNTGELFF.

This clone appeared once. V gene TRBV6-1 combines with J gene TRBJ2-7; 8 nucleotides line up with TRBD1. Germline trimming cut 3 bases from V and 6 bases from J; bases unmatched to any gene: 4. CDR3 length: 13 residues. Germline values: CDR1 MNHNS, CDR2 SASEGT. The CDR3 nucleotides read TGTGCCAGCAGTGACCGGACAGGGCGCGAGCAGTACTTC. Protein: CASSDRTGREQYF.

This chain joins TRBV20-1 and TRBJ1-2; D not resolved. Per the germline V gene, CDR1 is DFQATT and CDR2 is SNEGSKA (reference sequence). The CDR3 runs to 9 residues. The CDR3 reads CSRNYGYTF. In nucleotides, the CDR3 is TGCAGCCGGAACTATGGCTACACCTTC.

This clone has only a few counts. The chain has TRBV10-3 and TRBJ2-7, with 11 positions matching TRBD1. V shed 7 bases, J shed 3 bases, and the junction held 5 bases outside the gene matches. Germline V gene sequence: CDR1 ENHRY, CDR2 SYGVKD. This CDR3 region has 14 residues. The CDR3 loop reads CAITTGTGGYEQYF. CDR3 sequence (DNA): TGTGCCATCACCACCGGGACAGGGGGCTACGAGCAGTACTTC.

The chain links TRBV5-1 to TRBJ1-5; D is uncertain. CDR1 and CDR2 from the germline V gene are SGHRS and YFSETQ. V was cut by 0 bases and J by 7 bases, with 11 bases left in between. The CDR3 length is 14 residues. This CDR3 reads CASSLGGSGQPQHF. CDR3 in DNA: TGCGCCAGCAGCTTGGGCGGGTCGGGCCAGCCCCAGCATTTT.

V is TRBV5-1 and J is TRBJ2-6; TRBD2 might be the D (6 bases). CDR1 and CDR2 from the germline V gene are SGHRS and YFSETQ. The CDR3 length is 19 residues. Trimming took off 0 bases at V and 0 bases at J, with 16 bases between the two ends. The CDR3 bases are TGCGCCAGCAGCTTGGGGGCGGGACTGACATACTCTGGGGCCAACGTCCTGACTTTC. This gives the protein CASSLGAGLTYSGANVLTF.

The chain carries TRBV2 and TRBJ2-5; 11 bases align to TRBD2. CDR1 and CDR2 from the germline V gene are SNHLY and FYNNEI. Trimming took 3 bases from V and 11 from J; bases not matched to a gene: 14. This CDR3 contains 16 residues. CDR3 nucleotides: TGTGCCAGCAGTGAGCCTAGCGGGGGGAGGGTCGGGGAGCAGTACTTC. Amino acids: CASSEPSGGRVGEQYF.

This chain joins TRBV2 and TRBJ2-7; 10 nucleotides line up with TRBD1. Looked up from germline, CDR1 is SNHLY and CDR2 is FYNNEI. CDR3 length equals 15 residues. Trimming removed 9 bases from V and 2 bases from J; junction bases left unmatched: 10. This chain's CDR3 is CARRRTGTGAYEQYF. For the CDR3, the DNA is TGTGCCAGAAGACGAACCGGGACAGGGGCCTACGAGCAGTACTTC.

The rearrangement uses TRBV7-9 and TRBJ2-7; possible D gene TRBD2, 5 bases. Germline V gives CDR1 SEHNR, CDR2 FQNEAQ (reference sequence). This CDR3 region has 13 residues. The V end was cut by 5 bases, the J end by 4 bases, with 12 bases between. As DNA, the CDR3 is TGTGCCAGCAGCCCCCGGGGAGCGTACGAGCAGTACTTC. This translates into CASSPRGAYEQYF. Full variable domain (outside the CDR3, taken from reference TRBV7-9 and TRBJ2-7): DTGVSQNPRHKITKRGQNVTFRCDPISEHNRLYWYRQTLGQGPEFLTYFQNEAQLEKSRLLSDRFSAERPKGSFSTLEIQRTEQGDSAMYLCASSPRGAYEQYFGPGTRLTVT.

This chain joins TRBV18 and TRBJ1-3; D is unclear. CDR3 size: 12 residues. Trimming left V 2 bases short and J 4 bases short, with 3 bases between. CDR1 and CDR2 (germline): KGHSH, LQKENI. In nucleotides, the CDR3 is TGTGCCAGCTCACCAGGCGGAAACACCATATATTTT. It yields the protein CASSPGGNTIYF.

The CDR3 protein is CASSPQTSGGNEQFF. The CDR3 nucleotides are TGTGCCAGCAGCCCCCAGACTAGCGGGGGAAATGAGCAGTTCTTC. V is TRBV7-2 and J is TRBJ2-1; 12 nucleotides align to TRBD2. V lost 5 bases to trimming and J lost 7 bases; unmatched junction nucleotides: 6. CDR1 and CDR2 (germline): SGHTA, FQGNSA. This CDR3 contains 15 residues.

V and J are TRBV5-4 and TRBJ2-3, with D tentatively TRBD1 (6 bases). Trimming stripped 2 bases from V and 4 bases from J, with 20 bases between. CDR1 is SGHNT and CDR2 is YYREEE in the germline V gene (reference sequence). The CDR3 sequence is 17 residues long. CDR3 DNA: TGTGCCAGCAGCTTAGGTGACTACAGGGTGGGGGCAGATACGCAGTATTTT. As protein: CASSLGDYRVGADTQYF.

The chain joins TRBV4-2 to TRBJ2-5, with TRBD2 matching over 10 bases. J lost 1 base, V lost 2 bases, and 4 bases had no gene match. The CDR3 totals 16 residues. Germline CDR1 and CDR2: LGHNA and YNFKEQ. CDR3 nucleotide sequence: TGTGCCAGCAGCCAAATAGCGGGGGGCCTCCAAGAGACCCAGTACTTC. It translates to CASSQIAGGLQETQYF.

This chain uses TRBV9 with TRBJ1-1; D is unresolved. Germline V gene sequence: CDR1 SGDLS, CDR2 YYNGEE. Trimming stripped 1 base from V and 3 bases from J, with 10 bases between. The CDR3 totals 14 residues. CDR3: CASSVPGRDTEAFF. In DNA, the CDR3 is TGTGCCAGCAGCGTACCCGGGCGGGACACTGAAGCTTTCTTT.

This clone was found once. The V gene is TRBV18, the J gene TRBJ2-3; D remains unclear. The V and J ends lost 3 bases and 6 bases respectively, with 10 bases between them. The germline V gene has CDR1 KGHSH and CDR2 LQKENI. The CDR3 has 13 amino acids. In DNA, the CDR3 is TGTGCCAGCTCACCGCTTTCGAGGGATACGCAGTATTTT. It translates to CASSPLSRDTQYF.